This TCR beta chain was obtained from a study of T cell responses to AZD1222 COVID-19 vaccine. Overall study findings and caveats: Donor demographics were predominantly white British with a female majority; clonal diversity may be underestimated.

J lost 5 bases, V lost 0 bases, and 0 bases had no gene match. Germline-derived CDR1 and CDR2 are SGHKS and YYEKEE (reference sequence). There are 13 residues in the CDR3. Here immunoSEQ multiplex PCR was the method, and the copy in TCRdb shows in-frame clones only, minus some. Of about 93,000 clones in the sample, over 80% were seen once. Note on this clone: Its antigen is not known.

The rearrangement uses TRBV5-5 and TRBJ1-2, with 8 bases aligning to TRBD1. Sequencing was performed on peripheral blood, taken on day 0 of AZD1222 vaccination. This receptor was identified in an adult in good health. This CDR3 is CASSLDRGYGYTF. The CDR3 DNA reads TGTGCCAGCAGCTTGGACAGGGGGTATGGCTACACCTTC.